This T cell receptor beta chain originates from a study of CXCR3-negative and CXCR3-positive naive CD8 T cells. The libraries of TRB cDNA were constructed through 5' RACE using UMI labels. TCRdb reprocessed the 5' RACE reads and stores each CDR3 protein as one record, lacking DNA. The table for this sample gives 100,000 to 150,000 distinct CDR3 sequences. Per germline, CDR1 SGHAT and CDR2 FQDESV (reference sequence). CDR3 size: 17 residues. The sequencing input was naive CXCR3- CD8+ T cells from blood. Documented subset: CD45RO-CCR7+CD27+CD95- naive CD8+ T cells lacking CXCR3 (TNR3-). V and J are TRBV11-1 and TRBJ1-1; there is no DNA to check the TCRdb D call of TRBD1. The TCR was taken from a human donor in good health. Some clones in this sample may be carry-over from other donors' samples. CDR3 region: CASSFRVGQLTNTEAFF.